This record concerns one T cell receptor (beta chain) sequence. Followed longitudinally, the Seattle patients had been enrolled during active infection. The data stem from a study of blood T cell repertoires in COVID-19. This CDR3 contains 14 residues. V lost 3 bases and J 4 bases, leaving 12 bases between the germline ends. Looked up from germline, CDR1 is SGHTA and CDR2 is FQGNSA. Per the study methods: Reference gene primer amplification yielded estimated nucleated cell counts. Clones were read by immunoSEQ multiplex PCR, and TCRdb kept only the in-frame ones, dropping some. Clonal size and the V and J genes are those of that table, whereas D and trimming came from the DNA. The sample has approximately 56,000 clones, around 81% seen once.

The receptor comes from a woman over 75 with COVID-19, enrolled during active disease. The sequenced material came from peripheral blood. V is TRBV7-2 and J is TRBJ1-2; possible D gene TRBD1, 6 bases. This CDR3 reads CASSFGGLGYGYTF. The CDR3 bases are TGTGCCAGCAGCTTTGGGGGCTTGGGCTATGGCTACACCTTC.